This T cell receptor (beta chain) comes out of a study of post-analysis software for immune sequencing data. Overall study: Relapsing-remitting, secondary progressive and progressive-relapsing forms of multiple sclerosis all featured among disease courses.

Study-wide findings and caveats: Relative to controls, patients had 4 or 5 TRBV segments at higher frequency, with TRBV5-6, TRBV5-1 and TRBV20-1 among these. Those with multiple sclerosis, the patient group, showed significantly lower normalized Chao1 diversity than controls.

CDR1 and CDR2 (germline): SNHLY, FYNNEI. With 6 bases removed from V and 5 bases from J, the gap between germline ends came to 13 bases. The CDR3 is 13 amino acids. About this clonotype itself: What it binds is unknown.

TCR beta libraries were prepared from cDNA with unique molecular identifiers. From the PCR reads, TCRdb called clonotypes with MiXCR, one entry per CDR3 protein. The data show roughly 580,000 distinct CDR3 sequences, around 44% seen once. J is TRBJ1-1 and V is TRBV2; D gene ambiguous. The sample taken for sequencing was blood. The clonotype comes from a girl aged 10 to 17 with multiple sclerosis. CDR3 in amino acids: CASRMTLQTEAFF. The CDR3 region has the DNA TGTGCCAGCAGGATGACACTTCAGACTGAAGCTTTCTTT.